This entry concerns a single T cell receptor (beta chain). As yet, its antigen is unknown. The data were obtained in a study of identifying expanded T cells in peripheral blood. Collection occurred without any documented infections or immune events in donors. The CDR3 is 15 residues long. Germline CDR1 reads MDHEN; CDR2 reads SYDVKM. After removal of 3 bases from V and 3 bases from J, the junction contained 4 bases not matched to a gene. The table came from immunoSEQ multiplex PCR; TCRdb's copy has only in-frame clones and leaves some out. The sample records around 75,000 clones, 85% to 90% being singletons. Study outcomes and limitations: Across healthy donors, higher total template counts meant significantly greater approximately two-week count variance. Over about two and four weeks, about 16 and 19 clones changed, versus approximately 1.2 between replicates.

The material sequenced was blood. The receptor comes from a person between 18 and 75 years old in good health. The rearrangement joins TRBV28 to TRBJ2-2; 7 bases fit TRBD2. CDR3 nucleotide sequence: TGTGCCAGCAGTTTCGGGGGGATTGACACCGGGGAGCTGTTTTTT. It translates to CASSFGGIDTGELFF.